This T cell receptor beta chain was identified during a study of response to subunit inactivated influenza vaccine (dated by TCRdb to the late 2010s). As for the study more broadly: To follow how T cells responded to a trivalent subunit inactivated influenza vaccine, the researchers relied on deep quantitative profiling of the T cell receptor repertoire. What the research found in general, with its limitations: It was suggested by the authors that each seasonal influenza vaccination may recruit only a limited number of new T cells.

The library was made by RT-PCR. Reads for this sample came from an Illumina HiSeq 2500. Using fastp at Q25 and MiXCR, TCRdb reprocessed the public reads and kept productive beta chains. Rows with one shared CDR3 protein collapse into an entry with the most common genes and DNA. Present in this sample are a few hundred thousand distinct CDR3 sequences, approximately 7.8% of which were seen just once. The top ten clones comprise about 12% of the sample. Based on the germline V gene, the CDR1 and CDR2 sequences are MNHEY and SVGEGT. V loses 5 bases, J loses 6 bases, and the germline ends lie 5 bases apart. Its CDR3 holds 11 amino acids, cysteine through phenylalanine. Only the CDR3 DNA stays, 33 bases, in frame from base 1. Points on this clonotype: The specificity of this receptor is unknown. Within one base of it there is no much larger clone, and no base qualities were kept.

The TCR originated in a man aged 50 to 69 who received an inactivated influenza vaccine. Donor details come from another sample of the same person, matched by shared clones. The input for sequencing was PBMCs from blood, taken about 24 months after vaccination. Here the chain combines TRBV6-2 or TRBV6-3 and TRBJ2-1; no D gene call is confident. The sequence in DNA is TGTGCCAGCAGTCTTCCCAATGAGCAGTTCTTC. This is translated as CASSLPNEQFF.